Listed here are 26 T cell receptor beta chains from one sample, sequenced in a study of blood T cell repertoires in COVID-19. Using immunoSEQ multiplex PCR, the repertoire was profiled, and TCRdb retains in-frame clones only, with some absent. The table lists 650,000 to 800,000 clones, 85% to 90% of them singletons, with roughly 0.25% in the top ten. The source material was peripheral blood. These receptors all stem from a woman aged 18-29 years with acute or convalescent COVID-19.

The CDR3 DNA reads as TGCGCCAGCAGCTGGGACAGGGCCTACGAGCAGTACTTC. This gives the protein CASSWDRAYEQYF. The chain recombines TRBV5-1 with TRBJ2-7, with 9 bases matching TRBD1. The CDR3 length is 13 residues. Germline CDR1 SGHRS, CDR2 YFSETQ. V lost 3 bases, J lost 2 bases, and 0 bases stayed unmatched. Full variable domain (rest looked up from reference TRBV5-1 and TRBJ2-7): KAGVTQTPRYLIKTRGQQVTLSCSPISGHRSVSWYQQTPGQGLQFLFEYFSETQRNKGNFPGRFSGRQFSNSRSEMNVSTLELGDSALYLCASSWDRAYEQYFGPGTRLTVT.

The rearrangement links TRBV2 to TRBJ2-2, with D perhaps matching TRBD1 (5 bases). Germline V gene lookup returns CDR1 SNHLY and CDR2 FYNNEI. CDR3 size: 15 residues. Deletions cut 8 bases from V and 3 bases from J, with 16 bases between. The CDR3 protein is CASVGPRVYTGELFF. The CDR3 nucleotides read TGTGCCAGCGTGGGGCCTAGGGTTTACACCGGGGAGCTGTTTTTT.

The J gene is TRBJ2-1, the V gene TRBV3-1 (or the pseudogene TRBV3-2); 8 positions match TRBD2. Trimming took 3 bases from V and 13 from J; bases not matched to a gene: 2. CDR3 size: 11 residues. Looked up from germline, CDR1 is LGHDT and CDR2 is YNNKEL (reference sequence). The CDR3 DNA reads as TGTGCCAGCAGCCATAGCGGGGTTCAGTTCTTC. Its translation: CASSHSGVQFF.

The chain is built from TRBV4-1 and TRBJ2-3; 11 bases are shared with TRBD2. The V segment lost 0 bases and the J segment 5 bases; nucleotides outside the gene matches: 7. Per germline, CDR1 MGHRA and CDR2 YSYEKL. The CDR3 loop spans 17 amino acids. The CDR3 region is CASSQDLASGGQDTQYF. As DNA, the CDR3 is TGCGCCAGCAGCCAAGATCTGGCTAGCGGGGGGCAAGATACGCAGTATTTT.

The chain links TRBV7-8 to TRBJ2-5; TRBD1 might be the D (6 bases). The CDR3 is 14 residues long. Germline assignment: CDR1 SGHVS and CDR2 FQNEAQ. Deletions cut 1 base from V and 3 bases from J, with 9 bases between. CDR3 sequence reads: CASSLGTGKETQYF. The CDR3 DNA reads as TGTGCCAGCAGCTTAGGAACAGGGAAAGAGACCCAGTACTTC. The whole variable domain, remainder taken from reference TRBV7-8 and TRBJ2-5, is GAGVSQSPRYKVAKRGQDVALRCDPISGHVSLFWYQQALGQGPEFLTYFQNEAQLDKSGLPSDRFFAERPEGSVSTLKIQRTQQEDSAVYLCASSLGTGKETQYFGPGTRLLVL.

The V call is TRBV6-5, the J call TRBJ1-4; no firm D call. This CDR3 comprises 14 residues. The germline V and J ends were trimmed by 5 bases and 0 bases, with 7 bases remaining between them. Germline assignment: CDR1 MNHEY and CDR2 SVGAGI. CDR3 in DNA: TGTGCCAGCAGTCCCGGGGCAACTAATGAAAAACTGTTTTTT. This codes for CASSPGATNEKLFF.

J is TRBJ2-7 and V is TRBV7-6; the match to TRBD2 covers 8 bases. The CDR3 loop spans 15 amino acids. V trimming: 4 bases; J trimming: 6 bases; junction bases outside the gene matches: 11. Germline V CDR1 and CDR2: SGHVS, FNYEAQ. The CDR3, as DNA: TGTGCCAGCAGCTCCGGCGGGGGGCCGGGAGGCGAGCAGTACTTC. Translated, it gives CASSSGGGPGGEQYF. Supplemented by reference TRBV7-6 and TRBJ2-7, the full variable domain reads GAGVSQSPRYKVTKRGQDVALRCDPISGHVSLYWYRQALGQGPEFLTYFNYEAQQDKSGLPNDRFSAERPEGSISTLTIQRTEQRDSAMYRCASSSGGGPGGEQYFGPGTRLTVT.

This chain joins TRBV7-2 and TRBJ1-5; the D gene is possibly TRBD1 (5 bases). V lost 1 base, J lost 0 bases, and 10 bases lay in between. CDR3 length: 16 amino acids. Germline CDR1 reads SGHTA; CDR2 reads FQGNSA. The CDR3, as DNA: TGTGCCAGCAGCTTAGTCGGGGGAGATAGCAATCAGCCCCAGCATTTT. This translates into CASSLVGGDSNQPQHF.

The chain employs TRBV24-1 and TRBJ2-1; weak D call: TRBD1 (7 bases). Looked up from germline, CDR1 is KGHDR and CDR2 is SFDVKD. With 4 bases removed from V and 8 bases from J, the gap between germline ends came to 23 bases. The CDR3 extends over 17 amino acids. CDR3 in DNA: TGTGCCACCAGTGACGGTCGCGGGGCAGGGGGGTCCGATGAGCAGTTCTTC. This codes for CATSDGRGAGGSDEQFF.

The chain uses TRBV5-1 and TRBJ1-1; D is perhaps TRBD1 (6 bases). The germline CDR1 and CDR2 sequences are SGHRS and YFSETQ. Trimming took off 4 bases at V and 5 bases at J, with 12 bases between the two ends. The CDR3 length is 13 residues. CDR3 loop: CASSPKGETEAFF. The CDR3 DNA sequence: TGCGCCAGCAGCCCCAAGGGGGAAACTGAAGCTTTCTTT.

The chain combines TRBV28 with TRBJ1-5; D may be TRBD1 (5 bases). Germline CDR1 and CDR2: MDHEN and SYDVKM. This CDR3 region has 13 residues. V was cut by 5 bases and J by 4 bases, with 9 bases left in between. CDR3: CASSGHSNQPQHF. Written as DNA, the CDR3 is TGTGCCAGCAGTGGACACTCAAATCAGCCCCAGCATTTT.

This chain connects TRBV2 to TRBJ1-2, with 10 bases fitting TRBD1. From germline, CDR1 is SNHLY and CDR2 FYNNEI. The V segment lost 5 bases and the J segment 6 bases; nucleotides outside the gene matches: 6. The CDR3 covers 14 residues. The CDR3, as DNA: TGTGCCAGCAGTTTTGACAGGGGGCCCGATGGCTACACCTTC. Protein product: CASSFDRGPDGYTF.

V is TRBV28 and J is TRBJ1-5; TRBD1 agrees at 10 bases. After removal of 5 bases from V and 2 bases from J, the junction contained 15 bases not matched to a gene. CDR3 length: 19 residues. Germline CDR1 and CDR2: MDHEN and SYDVKM. CDR3 coding DNA: TGTGCCAGCAGTCCAGACAGGGGGCATGTCTGGTGGGGCAATCAGCCCCAGCATTTT. Translated, it gives CASSPDRGHVWWGNQPQHF.

The chain combines TRBV28 with TRBJ2-4; perhaps TRBD1 as D (6 bases). The CDR3 totals 12 residues. The V and J ends lost 3 bases and 6 bases respectively, with 6 bases between them. The germline V gene has CDR1 MDHEN and CDR2 SYDVKM. The CDR3, as DNA: TGTGCCAGCAGTTTCAGGGGAAACATTCAGTACTTC. This encodes CASSFRGNIQYF.

The rearrangement joins TRBV3-1 (or the pseudogene TRBV3-2) to TRBJ2-1; tentative D call: TRBD1 (5 bases). This CDR3 is built from 11 residues. The germline gives CDR1 LGHDT, CDR2 YNNKEL (reference sequence). Trimming shortened V by 3 bases and J by 8 bases, and 5 bases separated the two germline ends. CDR3 coding DNA: TGTGCCAGCAGCCAGGGGCATGAGCAGTTCTTC. It encodes CASSQGHEQFF.

The chain carries TRBV12-3 or TRBV12-4 and TRBJ2-7, with a tentative D call TRBD1 (6 bases). CDR3 length: 12 residues. V was clipped by 6 bases and J by 5 bases, with 11 bases between them. The DNA of the CDR3 is TGTGCCAGCAGCCCAGGGGCCCACGAGCAGTACTTC. Translated: CASSPGAHEQYF.

The chain combines TRBV20-1 with TRBJ1-2; D not certain. Germline values: CDR1 DFQATT, CDR2 SNEGSKA (reference sequence). The CDR3 runs to 11 residues. Trimming removed 6 bases from V and 2 bases from J, with 7 bases in between. This CDR3 is CSAQANYGYTF. CDR3 in DNA: TGCAGTGCGCAGGCAAACTATGGCTACACCTTC.

DNA of the CDR3: TGTGCCAGCCGTCGGACTAGCGGGGGCGCCGGGGAGCTGTTTTTT. It encodes CASRRTSGGAGELFF. V usage is TRBV7-2 and J usage is TRBJ2-2; TRBD2 matches at 13 bases. The CDR3 is made up of 15 amino acids. Trimming took 8 bases from V and 6 from J; bases not matched to a gene: 6. Germline loops: CDR1 SGHTA, CDR2 FQGNSA.

The rearrangement uses TRBV30 and TRBJ1-2; D unclear. This CDR3 region has 13 residues. Trimming cost V 0 bases and J 9 bases, with 14 bases left between them. Germline V gives CDR1 GTSNPN, CDR2 SVGIG (reference sequence). CDR3 sequence reads: CAWSVEGPGSYTF. The CDR3 nucleotides are TGTGCCTGGAGTGTAGAAGGGCCGGGGAGCTACACCTTC.

The chain uses TRBV4-3 and TRBJ1-2, with a tentative D call TRBD1 (6 bases). V was pared by 2 bases and J by 8 bases, with 18 bases between. The CDR3 is made up of 15 amino acids. CDR1 LGHNA and CDR2 YSLEER come from the germline V gene. The CDR3: CASSQCGGGPGGYTF. The CDR3 coding sequence is TGCGCCAGCAGCCAATGCGGGGGCGGACCCGGCGGCTACACCTTC.

This chain uses TRBV20-1 with TRBJ2-1, with D possibly being TRBD1 (5 bases). The germline V and J ends were trimmed by 6 bases and 7 bases, with 10 bases remaining between them. The CDR3 runs 11 residues. CDR1 DFQATT and CDR2 SNEGSKA come from the germline V gene (reference sequence). CDR3 protein: CSATNRNEQFF. CDR3 coding DNA: TGCAGTGCAACAAACAGGAATGAGCAGTTCTTC.

The rearrangement links TRBV7-9 to TRBJ2-1, with TRBD1 matching 7 bases. Looked up from germline, CDR1 is SEHNR and CDR2 is FQNEAQ (reference sequence). The CDR3 contains 15 residues. Trimming took 0 bases from V and 3 from J; bases not matched to a gene: 2. CDR3 bases: TGTGCCAGCAGCTTAGCCTGGGACAGCTACAATGAGCAGTTCTTC. It codes for CASSLAWDSYNEQFF.

The J gene is TRBJ1-2, the V gene TRBV28, with D maybe TRBD1 (6 bases). The CDR3 is 16 residues long. The V gene's germline CDR1 is MDHEN and CDR2 SYDVKM. V lost 4 bases and J lost 3, with 18 bases in between. CDR3 in amino acids: CASSSPTTGQDYGYTF. In nucleotides, the CDR3 is TGTGCCAGCAGTTCCCCCACGACAGGTCAGGACTATGGCTACACCTTC.

This clone was seen at least ten times. V usage is TRBV6-4 and J usage is TRBJ2-2; no firm D call. The CDR3 runs to 14 residues. Trimming removed 0 bases from V and 3 bases from J, with 5 bases in between. CDR1 and CDR2 (germline): MRHNA, SNTAGT. The CDR3: CASSDSTDTGELFF. DNA of the CDR3: TGTGCCAGCAGTGACTCAACGGACACCGGGGAGCTGTTTTTT.

This clone was detected once. The CDR3 spells CASSEAGDFGYTF. CDR3 nucleotide sequence: TGTGCCAGCAGTGAAGCAGGAGACTTTGGCTACACCTTC. This rearrangement joins TRBV2 to TRBJ1-2, with no clear D. The ends were cut back, 0 bases at V and 7 bases at J, with 9 bases in the middle. The CDR3 length is 13 residues. Germline assignment: CDR1 SNHLY and CDR2 FYNNEI.

The CDR3 loop reads CASSSDFGWGYTF. Written as DNA, the CDR3 is TGTGCCAGCAGCTCTGACTTTGGGTGGGGCTACACCTTC. The chain uses TRBV7-6 and TRBJ1-2, with no clear D. V was shortened by 4 bases and J by 8 bases, with 14 bases between the two germline ends. CDR3 length: 13 residues. Germline V gives CDR1 SGHVS, CDR2 FNYEAQ.